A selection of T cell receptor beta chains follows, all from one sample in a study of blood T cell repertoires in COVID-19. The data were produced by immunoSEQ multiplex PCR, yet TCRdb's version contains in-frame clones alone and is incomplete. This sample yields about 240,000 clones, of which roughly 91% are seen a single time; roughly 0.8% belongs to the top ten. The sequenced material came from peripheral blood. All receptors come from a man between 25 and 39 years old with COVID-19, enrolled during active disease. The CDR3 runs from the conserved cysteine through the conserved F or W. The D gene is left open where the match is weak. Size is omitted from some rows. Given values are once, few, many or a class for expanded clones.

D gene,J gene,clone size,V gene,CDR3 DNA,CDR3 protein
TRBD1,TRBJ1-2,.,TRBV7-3,TGTGCCAGCAGCTTAGGACAGGGGGCTCTAGCTAACTATGGCTACACCTTC,CASSLGQGALANYGYTF
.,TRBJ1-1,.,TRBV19,TGTGCCAGTAGTAGGGCAGGGAACACTGAAGCTTTCTTT,CASSRAGNTEAFF
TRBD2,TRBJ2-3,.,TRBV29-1,TGCAGCGTTGGGACACTAGCGGGGCGAACAGATACGCAGTATTTT,CSVGTLAGRTDTQYF
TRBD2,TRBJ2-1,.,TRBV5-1,TGCGCCAGCAGCTTGGCCGGACTAGCGGTAGTCAATGAGCAGTTCTTC,CASSLAGLAVVNEQFF
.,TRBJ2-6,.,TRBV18,TGTGCCAGCTCACCACGACAAAGCTCTGGGGCCAACGTCCTGACTTTC,CASSPRQSSGANVLTF
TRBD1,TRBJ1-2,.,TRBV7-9,TGTGCCAGCAGCGACACAGGGGTTGGCTACACCTTC,CASSDTGVGYTF
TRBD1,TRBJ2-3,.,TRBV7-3,TGTGCCAGCAGCTCGGGACAGACGAGCACAGATACGCAGTATTTT,CASSSGQTSTDTQYF
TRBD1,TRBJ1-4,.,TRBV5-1,TGCGCCAGCAGCCTGCCGACAGGGGGGAATGAAAAACTGTTTTTT,CASSLPTGGNEKLFF
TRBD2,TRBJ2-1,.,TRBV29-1,TGCAGCGTTGGGACTAGCGGGGGGGCCAATGAGCAGTTCTTC,CSVGTSGGANEQFF
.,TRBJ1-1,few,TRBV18,TGTGCCAGCTCACCACGAGCTGACAGCTGGATCTCTGAAGCTTTCTTT,CASSPRADSWISEAFF
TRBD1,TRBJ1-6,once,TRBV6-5,TGTGCCAGCAGGTCTGACAGGGACGGATCACCCCTCCACTTT,CASRSDRDGSPLHF
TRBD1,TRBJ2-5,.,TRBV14,TGTGCCAGCAGCCAAGCAACAGGGGGCGGGACCCAGTACTTC,CASSQATGGGTQYF
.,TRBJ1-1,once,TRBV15,TGTGCCACCAGCAGCATTACGGGGAACACTGAAGCTTTCTTT,CATSSITGNTEAFF
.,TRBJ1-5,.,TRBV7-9,TGTGCCAGCAGCTTAGGTCCGAATCAGCCCCAGCATTTT,CASSLGPNQPQHF
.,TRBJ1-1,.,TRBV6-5,TGTGCCACCTTACCCCTGGACAGAAGTAACACTGAAGCTTTCTTT,CATLPLDRSNTEAFF
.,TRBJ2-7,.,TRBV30,TGTGCCTGGAGTGTAATCTCTAGCGAGCAGTACTTC,CAWSVISSEQYF
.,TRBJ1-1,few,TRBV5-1,TGCGCCAGCAGCTTTCCGACAGGCACTGAAGCTTTCTTT,CASSFPTGTEAFF
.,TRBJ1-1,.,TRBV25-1,TGTGCCAGCAGTGAATCCCAGGGGATGAACACTGAAGCTTTCTTT,CASSESQGMNTEAFF
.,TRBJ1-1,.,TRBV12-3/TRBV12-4,TGTGCCAGCAGTTTAGGCGGGAACACTGAAGCTTTCTTT,CASSLGGNTEAFF
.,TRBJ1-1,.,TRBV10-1,TGCGCCAGCAGTGAGTTTCGGGGTTCTGACACTGAAGCTTTCTTT,CASSEFRGSDTEAFF
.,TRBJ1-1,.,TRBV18,TGTGCCAGCTCACCTCAAGGGGGAGGGAGCCACACTGAAGCTTTCTTT,CASSPQGGGSHTEAFF
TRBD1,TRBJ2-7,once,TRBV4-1,TGCGCCAGCAGCCGCTCGACAGGGACGGTTCGCTACGAGCAGTACTTC,CASSRSTGTVRYEQYF
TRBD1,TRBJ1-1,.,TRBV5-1,TGCGCCAGCAGCCCGACAGGGTTGAACACTGAAGCTTTCTTT,CASSPTGLNTEAFF
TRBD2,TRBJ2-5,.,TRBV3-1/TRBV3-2,TGTGCCAGCAGCCAGGGGGGGGAGACCCAGTACTTC,CASSQGGETQYF
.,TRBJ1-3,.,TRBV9,TGTGCCAGCAGCGTCACAGGAATCTCTGGAAACACCATATATTTT,CASSVTGISGNTIYF
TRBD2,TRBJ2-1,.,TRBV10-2,TGCGCCAGCAGTGAGTCGACTAGCGGGGACAACTCCTACAATGAGCAGTTCTTC,CASSESTSGDNSYNEQFF